Presented here are 8 T cell receptor beta chains from one specimen sequenced in a study of OX40 agonist ivuxolimab in advanced cancers. Libraries were prepared by immunoSEQ multiplex PCR; TCRdb keeps only in-frame clonotypes and omits some of them. The data hold 70,000 to 85,000 clones, with approximately 81% observed a single time. The material was CD4+ or CD8+ T cells sorted from blood, obtained in a trial of the OX40 agonist ivuxolimab. All receptors come from an adult with an advanced solid tumor such as melanoma, head and neck, liver or kidney cancer.

The V gene is TRBV7-9, the J gene TRBJ2-1; 8 nucleotides agree with TRBD1. Unmatched junction bases numbered 11, after V lost 5 bases and J lost 5 bases. Germline V lookup: CDR1 SEHNR, CDR2 FQNEAQ (reference sequence). The CDR3 sequence is 16 residues long. The CDR3 protein is CASSPFGQGADNEQFF. In DNA, the CDR3 is TGTGCCAGCAGCCCGTTCGGGCAGGGGGCAGACAATGAGCAGTTCTTC.

The V gene is TRBV5-6, the J gene TRBJ1-4, with D unresolved. The CDR3 spans 14 residues. Trimming took 7 bases from V and 7 from J, leaving 17 bases between them. Germline lookup yields CDR1 SGHDT and CDR2 YYEEEE. The CDR3 coding sequence is TGTGCCAGCCCCCGAGGAGGCATCGGTGAAAAACTGTTTTTT. Translation: CASPRGGIGEKLFF.

This clone was detected a few times. V and J are TRBV4-1 and TRBJ1-2; 8 bases map to TRBD1. The germline gives CDR1 MGHRA, CDR2 YSYEKL. J was trimmed by 6 bases and V by 5 bases; bases with no gene match: 17. The CDR3 length is 17 residues. The CDR3: CASSYNSGTGWGDGYTF. The CDR3 DNA is TGCGCCAGCAGCTACAATTCCGGGACAGGTTGGGGCGATGGCTACACCTTC.

The chain joins TRBV5-1 to TRBJ2-5, with D possibly TRBD1 on 6 matching bases. CDR3 size: 15 residues. Per the germline V gene, CDR1 is SGHRS and CDR2 is YFSETQ. The germline V and J ends were trimmed by 2 bases and 4 bases, with 15 bases remaining between them. The CDR3 DNA reads as TGCGCCAGCAGCTTCCTGGGGGCAGACGGAGAGACCCAGTACTTC. It specifies CASSFLGADGETQYF.

This clone showed up many times. The V and J genes are TRBV29-1 and TRBJ1-4; no reliable D call. There are 14 residues in the CDR3. Germline V gene lookup returns CDR1 SQVTM and CDR2 ANQGSEA. Trimming stripped 3 bases from V and 5 bases from J, with 13 bases between. Written as DNA, the CDR3 is TGCAGCGTTGACTACAGCGGCAGGAATGAAAAACTGTTTTTT. Translated: CSVDYSGRNEKLFF.

This clone has just one count. The V call is TRBV6-5, the J call TRBJ1-2; D may be TRBD1 (5 bases). The CDR3 covers 14 residues. The V end was cut by 4 bases, the J end by 11 bases, with 20 bases between. Germline CDR1 is MNHEY and CDR2 is SVGAGI. CDR3 residues: CASSSGARVGRYTF. As DNA, the CDR3 is TGTGCCAGCAGTTCTGGGGCCAGAGTAGGGCGATACACCTTC.

The chain is built from TRBV5-1 and TRBJ1-3, with 8 bases identical to TRBD1. The J segment lost 1 base and the V segment lost 4 bases, leaving 4 bases of the junction unmatched. The CDR3 has 15 residues. Germline V gene data show CDR1 as SGHRS and CDR2 as YFSETQ. The CDR3 sequence is CASSPGTGSGNTIYF. As DNA, the CDR3 is TGCGCCAGCAGCCCCGGGACAGGATCTGGAAACACCATATATTTT.

CDR3 bases: TGTGCCAGCTACGCTCTCGGGAGAGATACGCAGTATTTT. Protein: CASYALGRDTQYF. The chain uses TRBV27 and TRBJ2-3; D is perhaps TRBD2 (6 bases). Trimming stripped 8 bases from V and 5 bases from J, with 14 bases between. This CDR3 spans 13 amino acids. Germline V gives CDR1 MNHEY, CDR2 SMNVEV (reference sequence).